This T cell receptor (beta chain) was observed in a study of T-cell reconstitution after alpha-beta-depleted transplantation in children. Trimming pared 5 bases from V and 2 bases from J, leaving 13 bases between. The CDR3 runs to 14 residues. Germline CDR1 reads SEHNR; CDR2 reads FQNEAQ (reference sequence). Preparing the TCRbeta library involved the use of unique molecular identifiers. TCRdb called the PCR reads again in MiXCR, with one record for every CDR3 protein. The table shows 350,000 to 400,000 distinct CDR3 sequences, with about an eighth occurring only once. This chain connects TRBV7-9 to TRBJ2-7; D tentatively reads TRBD1 or TRBD2 (5 bases each). Sample: PBMCs, taken from the stem cell graft. The sequence was obtained from a human donor who donated a stem cell graft to a child with Fanconi anemia. The CDR3 nucleotides read TGTGCCAGCAGCCGAGGGGAATCGGCCTACGAGCAGTACGTC. Amino acid sequence: CASSRGESAYEQYV.